The following is a TCR beta chain sequence with its context. Its antigen is still unknown. The data originate from a study of cytomegalovirus exposure and HLA in healthy donors. Study context: Genetic ancestry analysis placed around 76% of the approximately 400 donors that were genotyped in the Caucasian-associated cluster. General study results and limits: Cytomegalovirus-associated status was assigned to 150 to 200 TCR beta chains. Rare sequences made up most TCRs, while some public TCRs were found in many donors. Later findings reportedly placed an Asian-associated ancestry cluster below the 666-donor mean for N-insertions.

The CDR3 totals 13 residues. The V gene lost 4 bases and the J gene lost 7 bases, with 11 bases spanning the gap. The germline gives CDR1 SGHNT, CDR2 YYREEE (reference sequence). The PCR employed 60 Vbeta primers together with 13 Jbeta primers. Generated by immunoSEQ multiplex PCR, the TCRdb table keeps only in-frame clones and is missing some. This table holds approximately 130,000 clones, around nine tenths found once. This sequence originates from a woman aged 30 to 39 in good health and CMV-seronegative. The chain recombines TRBV5-4 with TRBJ2-2; D remains unclear. Sample: PBMCs. The CDR3 DNA reads TGTGCCAGCAGCCAACTCGCCTTCGGGGAGCTGTTTTTT. Its protein is CASSQLAFGELFF.